These T cell receptor beta chains were read from a single sample in a study of T cell responses to AZD1222 COVID-19 vaccine. TCRdb's table, derived via immunoSEQ multiplex PCR, lists solely in-frame clones and lacks some. The sample lists fewer than 150,000 clones; roughly 92% were seen once. Sequencing was performed on peripheral blood, taken on day 0 of AZD1222 vaccination. These receptors were taken from an adult in good health. Each CDR3 is given with its conserved first and last residue. The D gene is left open where the match is weak. Size is omitted from some rows. Given values are once, few, many or a class for expanded clones.

clone size | D gene | J gene | V gene | CDR3 DNA | CDR3 protein
- | - | TRBJ1-3 | TRBV5-6 | TGTGCCAGCAGCTGGGGCCGTGGCTCTGGAAACACCATATATTTT | CASSWGRGSGNTIYF
- | - | TRBJ1-2 | TRBV7-9 | TGTGCCAGCAGCGTAGGAGGCGGCTTGGGAAACTATGGCTACACCTTC | CASSVGGGLGNYGYTF
- | - | TRBJ1-1 | TRBV29-1 | TGCAGCGTTGAGGACGGGAACATGAACACTGAAGCTTTCTTT | CSVEDGNMNTEAFF
- | - | TRBJ1-2 | TRBV18 | TGTGCCAGCTCACCAAGGACAGACTATGGCTACACCTTC | CASSPRTDYGYTF
- | TRBD1 | TRBJ1-1 | TRBV13 | TGTGCCAGCAGCTCAGACAGGGGATGGAACACTGAAGCTTTCTTT | CASSSDRGWNTEAFF
- | TRBD1 | TRBJ1-6 | TRBV6-5 | TGTGCCAGCAGGGGGACAGGGGTAGAACCCCTCCACTTT | CASRGTGVEPLHF
- | - | TRBJ1-3 | TRBV7-8 | TGTGCCAGCAGCTTAAGTGACGGGGGTTACTCTGGAAACACCATATATTTT | CASSLSDGGYSGNTIYF
- | - | TRBJ2-7 | TRBV21-1 | TGTGCCAGCAGCGGACAGGGACAGCCCTACGAGCAGTACTTC | CASSGQGQPYEQYF
- | TRBD1 | TRBJ2-2 | TRBV5-1 | TGCGCCAGCAGCTTGGACCCAGGGGGCGGGGAGCTGTTTTTT | CASSLDPGGGELFF
- | - | TRBJ1-2 | TRBV30 | TGTGCCTGGAACCCACACGGGGCCGATGGCTACACCTTC | CAWNPHGADGYTF
- | - | TRBJ1-3 | TRBV27 | TGTGCCAGCAGTCCCACTGGGCCAGGAATTAACACCATATATTTT | CASSPTGPGINTIYF
- | - | TRBJ2-2 | TRBV18 | TGTGCCAGCTCACCAGAGGCCAGAATGAACACCGGGGAGCTGTTTTTT | CASSPEARMNTGELFF
- | TRBD1 | TRBJ1-4 | TRBV12-5 | TGTGCTAGTGGTTTGGTACTTCCCCGGGACAGGGTACCTTGGGATAATGAAAAACTGTTTTTT | CASGLVLPRDRVPWDNEKLFF
- | TRBD1 | TRBJ1-2 | TRBV4-1 | TGCGCCAGCAGCCAAGATCCCGCGACAGGGGCTCCCTATGGCTACACCTTC | CASSQDPATGAPYGYTF
medium-sized | - | TRBJ1-1 | TRBV27 | TGTGCCAGCAGTTTATTCGCGAACACTGAAGCTTTCTTT | CASSLFANTEAFF
- | - | TRBJ2-2 | TRBV19 | TGTGCCAGTAGCACCTGGGGAGGAGGCACCGGGGAGCTGTTTTTT | CASSTWGGGTGELFF
- | - | TRBJ1-1 | TRBV6-4 | TGTGCCAGCAGTTCCGCGGGGGGGGCTGTGGGACCGAACACTGAAGCTTTCTTT | CASSSAGGAVGPNTEAFF
- | - | TRBJ1-2 | TRBV7-9 | TGTGCCAGCAGACAGCAGGGCTATGGCTACACCTTC | CASRQQGYGYTF
- | - | TRBJ1-2 | TRBV7-2 | TGTGCCAGCAGCATTGACAGACTCTATGGCTACACCTTC | CASSIDRLYGYTF
- | - | TRBJ1-5 | TRBV11-2 | TGTGCCAGCAGCTTGACGGATAGCAATCAGCCCCAGCATTTT | CASSLTDSNQPQHF
- | - | TRBJ1-1 | TRBV7-9 | TGTGCCAGCAGCTTAGGGTCAGGACCTGAAGCTTTCTTT | CASSLGSGPEAFF
- | - | TRBJ2-7 | TRBV9 | TGTGCCAGCAGCCCTTCGATAAAGGACCCCTACGAGCAGTACTTC | CASSPSIKDPYEQYF
- | TRBD1 | TRBJ1-1 | TRBV6-5 | TGTGCCAGCAGGGAGACAGGGAGAAAGGCTTTCTTT | CASRETGRKAFF
- | TRBD1 | TRBJ2-5 | TRBV2 | TGTGCCAGCAGTCCCATGACAGGGGCAGCCCCGACCCAGTACTTC | CASSPMTGAAPTQYF
- | - | TRBJ2-7 | TRBV6-1 | TGTGCCAGCAGTGAAAGTGCAGACTACTTCACCTACGAGCAGTACTTC | CASSESADYFTYEQYF
- | - | TRBJ2-1 | TRBV18 | TGTGCCAGCTCACAGGACAATGAGCAGTTCTTC | CASSQDNEQFF
- | TRBD1 | TRBJ2-7 | TRBV7-9 | TGTGCCAGCAGCTTAATCCGGGACAGCCTTCACGAGCAGTACTTC | CASSLIRDSLHEQYF
- | - | TRBJ1-1 | TRBV25-1 | TGTGCCAGCAGACACGTGGAAAACACTGAAGCTTTCTTT | CASRHVENTEAFF
- | - | TRBJ1-5 | TRBV5-1 | TGCGCCAGCAGCCCCGGTGGCTATAGCAATCAGCCCCAGCATTTT | CASSPGGYSNQPQHF
- | - | TRBJ1-3 | TRBV9 | TGTGCCAGCAAGGACTCTGGAAACACCATATATTTT | CASKDSGNTIYF
once | - | TRBJ1-1 | TRBV2 | TGTGCCAGCACCAGGGGCAGGATGAACACTGAAGCTTTCTTT | CASTRGRMNTEAFF
- | TRBD1 | TRBJ1-3 | TRBV2 | TGTGCCAGCAGTGAGGACAGGGGGTTCTCTGGAAACACCATATATTTT | CASSEDRGFSGNTIYF
- | - | TRBJ1-5 | TRBV21-1 | TGTGCCAGCAGTTCAGGGGGCAATCAGCCCCAGCATTTT | CASSSGGNQPQHF
- | - | TRBJ1-6 | TRBV13 | TGTGCCAGCAGCCCGTCGACCGGGTCCCTCCACTTT | CASSPSTGSLHF
- | - | TRBJ2-3 | TRBV10-1 | TGCGCCAGCAGTGAGGAAATGGGCCGCACAGATACGCAGTATTTT | CASSEEMGRTDTQYF
- | TRBD2 | TRBJ2-3 | TRBV11-2 | TGTGCCAGCAGCTTACCTAGCGGGGTAAGCACAGATACGCAGTATTTT | CASSLPSGVSTDTQYF
- | - | TRBJ1-1 | TRBV29-1 | TGCAGCGTTGATAGGAGGGTGGGCAACACTGAAGCTTTCTTT | CSVDRRVGNTEAFF
- | - | TRBJ2-4 | TRBV4-2 | TGTGCCAGCAGCCAAGATAGGGCAGGGGTTCGCGTCAAAAACATTCAGTACTTC | CASSQDRAGVRVKNIQYF
- | TRBD1 | TRBJ1-2 | TRBV6-5 | TGTGCCAGCAGTTACTCTAACAGGGGTTCTAGGGGCTACACCTTC | CASSYSNRGSRGYTF
- | - | TRBJ1-1 | TRBV5-1 | TGCGCCAGCAGCTTAGGTTCGGGAAGGAGTGAAGCTTTCTTT | CASSLGSGRSEAFF
- | - | TRBJ1-2 | TRBV7-3 | TGTGCCAGCAGCCTCCTCGGAGGGGTAGGAGGCTACACCTTC | CASSLLGGVGGYTF
- | TRBD1 | TRBJ2-7 | TRBV5-8 | TGTGCCAGCAGCTCCCTCGGACAGGGAATCTACGAGCAGTACTTC | CASSSLGQGIYEQYF
- | - | TRBJ2-3 | TRBV4-1 | TGCGCCAGCAGCCAAGAATCTAGGGGACTTGTTACGCAGTATTTT | CASSQESRGLVTQYF
- | - | TRBJ1-6 | TRBV3-1/TRBV3-2 | TGTGCCAGCAGCCACAGGTGGGATTCACCCCTCCACTTT | CASSHRWDSPLHF
once | TRBD1 | TRBJ1-2 | TRBV11-2 | TGTGCCAGCAGCCCGGGGACAGGGGCCTATGGCTACACCTTC | CASSPGTGAYGYTF
- | - | TRBJ2-3 | TRBV5-5 | TGTGCCAGCAGCTTGGGGTGGAGTTTCACAGATACGCAGTATTTT | CASSLGWSFTDTQYF
- | - | TRBJ2-7 | TRBV10-3 | TGTGCCATCAGTGCGGGCATCCACGAGCAGTACTTC | CAISAGIHEQYF
- | - | TRBJ2-1 | TRBV7-6 | TGTGCCAGCAGCTTCAGAGAACAGGGAATATACAATGAGCAGTTCTTC | CASSFREQGIYNEQFF
- | TRBD1 | TRBJ1-2 | TRBV7-9 | TGTGCCAGCAGCGCATGGACAGGGACCTATGGCTACACCTTC | CASSAWTGTYGYTF
- | - | TRBJ1-1 | TRBV27 | TGTGCCAGCAGTTTGGGACTTGGCACTGAAGCTTTCTTT | CASSLGLGTEAFF
- | TRBD2 | TRBJ2-3 | TRBV3-1/TRBV3-2 | TGTGCCAGCAGCCAGGGAGGGAGGGTTCCAGATACGCAGTATTTT | CASSQGGRVPDTQYF
- | - | TRBJ2-1 | TRBV27 | TGTGCCAGCAGTTTAAAGTGGGGGGTAGGGCTCAATGAGCAGTTCTTC | CASSLKWGVGLNEQFF
- | TRBD1 | TRBJ1-3 | TRBV6-5 | TGTGCCAGCAGCCTGGACAGGGAGACTGGAAACACCATATATTTT | CASSLDRETGNTIYF